These T cell receptor beta chains were read from a single sample in a study of blood T cell repertoires in COVID-19. Repertoires were generated with immunoSEQ multiplex PCR, while TCRdb's copy carries only in-frame clones and drops some. Here the sample spans roughly 250,000 clones, roughly nine tenths being singletons. The material sequenced was peripheral blood. These receptors came from a woman aged 25 to 39 with COVID-19, enrolled during active disease. Both conserved end residues are part of each CDR3.

J | V | CDR3
TRBJ2-5 | TRBV3-1/TRBV3-2 | CASSPQRGGQETQYF
TRBJ1-5 | TRBV4-1 | CASSQGRGVSNQPQHF
TRBJ1-1 | TRBV28 | CAIVIDSNTEAFF
TRBJ2-5 | TRBV19 | CASSMGPGQETQYF
TRBJ2-7 | TRBV4-1 | CASSQAGQGYEQYF
TRBJ1-5 | TRBV19 | CASSMSRGGSNQPQHF
TRBJ1-2 | TRBV6-5 | CASTHWAANYGYTF
TRBJ1-5 | TRBV2 | CASSVWTDLNQPQHF
TRBJ2-7 | TRBV3-1/TRBV3-2 | CASSQDKGWTGGSYEQYF
TRBJ1-4 | TRBV7-6 | CASSPMWGHPATNEKLFF
TRBJ2-2 | TRBV27 | CASIFLDRLNTGELFF
TRBJ1-3 | TRBV5-8 | CASSRRTTLGNTIYF
TRBJ2-1 | TRBV2 | CASSDLHPGNEQFF
TRBJ2-7 | TRBV19 | CASSTPAQDPHEQYF
TRBJ1-1 | TRBV5-1 | CASSLYEGGMNTEAFF
TRBJ1-1 | TRBV5-1 | CASRPPGDTEAFF
TRBJ1-1 | TRBV5-1 | CASSWSRDRGQDTEAFF
TRBJ1-1 | TRBV28 | CASRIEGRTTEAFF
TRBJ2-7 | TRBV27 | CASSLSGGTYEQYF
TRBJ1-6 | TRBV11-3 | CASSPPRDSSYNSPLHF
TRBJ1-2 | TRBV11-2 | CASNKGWTGDYTF
TRBJ1-1 | TRBV5-4 | CASSASMTVDAFF
TRBJ2-3 | TRBV4-1 | CASSQALAGGRTDTQYF
TRBJ1-6 | TRBV19 | CASRTGTGDSPLHF
TRBJ1-6 | TRBV21-1 | CASSKVGRTGVHSPLHF
TRBJ1-2 | TRBV4-1 | CASSPPGQSNYGYTF
TRBJ2-7 | TRBV19 | CASSLTGTSYEQYF
TRBJ2-1 | TRBV3-1/TRBV3-2 | CASSQGPTYNEQFF
TRBJ2-1 | TRBV25-1 | CASSDGVGTGDEQFF
TRBJ1-2 | TRBV5-4 | CASSLDGAYGYTF
TRBJ2-5 | TRBV5-6 | CASSLVGGGEETQYF
TRBJ2-3 | TRBV28 | CASSLRLDTQYF
TRBJ2-1 | TRBV2 | CASTSGTSVLDEQFF
TRBJ2-1 | TRBV2 | CASSSGTGYNEQFF
TRBJ2-1 | TRBV4-1 | CASSQGLRVAGGSYNEQFF
TRBJ1-6 | TRBV5-4 | CASSLSQGNSPLHF
TRBJ2-5 | TRBV7-2 | CASSLLRPGSGGAGTQYF
TRBJ1-2 | TRBV4-1 | CASSQEARGAGYTF
TRBJ2-2 | TRBV29-1 | CSVMTGGYTGELFF
TRBJ1-1 | TRBV5-5 | CASAWAAMNTEAFF
TRBJ2-7 | TRBV6-5 | CASRRGTGSYEQYF
TRBJ2-1 | TRBV24-1 | CATSAAGEGYNEQFF
TRBJ2-7 | TRBV28 | CASSLRGLLYEQYF
TRBJ2-7 | TRBV9 | CASSVGASWGYEQYF
TRBJ2-6 | TRBV21-1 | CASSRVRSTVFHSGANVLTF
TRBJ1-5 | TRBV7-9 | CASSLGSTIGGNQPQHF
TRBJ1-2 | TRBV2 | CASSSDRGLRGYTF
TRBJ1-1 | TRBV20-1 | CSARNRVGAFF
TRBJ1-5 | TRBV4-1 | CVSSQGPLGVQNQPQHF
TRBJ2-5 | TRBV19 | CASSPPGQGWKTQYF
TRBJ1-1 | TRBV3-1/TRBV3-2 | CASSHRDRGTRNEAFF
TRBJ1-4 | TRBV14 | CASSQEDRKLFF
TRBJ1-3 | TRBV12-3/TRBV12-4 | CASPLPGNTIYF
TRBJ1-1 | TRBV19 | CASRGPPGVAFF
TRBJ2-3 | TRBV3-1/TRBV3-2 | CASTASGGGDTQYF
TRBJ2-5 | TRBV21-1 | CASSRGLAGQETQYF
TRBJ1-2 | TRBV29-1 | CSAPTRDRDGYTF
TRBJ2-1 | TRBV9 | CASSVMGGYNEQFF